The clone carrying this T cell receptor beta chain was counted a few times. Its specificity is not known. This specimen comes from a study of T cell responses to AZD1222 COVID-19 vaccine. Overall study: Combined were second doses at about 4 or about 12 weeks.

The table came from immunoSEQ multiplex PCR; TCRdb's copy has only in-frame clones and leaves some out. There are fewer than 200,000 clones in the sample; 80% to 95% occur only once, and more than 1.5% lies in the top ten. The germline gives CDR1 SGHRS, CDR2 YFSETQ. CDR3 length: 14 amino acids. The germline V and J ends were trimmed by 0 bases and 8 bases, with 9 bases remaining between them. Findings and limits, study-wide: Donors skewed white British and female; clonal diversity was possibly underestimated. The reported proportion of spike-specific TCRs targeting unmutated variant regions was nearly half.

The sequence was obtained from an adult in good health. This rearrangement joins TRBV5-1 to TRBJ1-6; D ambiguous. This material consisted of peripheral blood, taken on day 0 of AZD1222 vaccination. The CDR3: CASSLVGWDSPLHF. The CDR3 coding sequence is TGCGCCAGCAGCTTGGTAGGGTGGGATTCACCCCTCCACTTT. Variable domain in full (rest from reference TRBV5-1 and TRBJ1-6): KAGVTQTPRYLIKTRGQQVTLSCSPISGHRSVSWYQQTPGQGLQFLFEYFSETQRNKGNFPGRFSGRQFSNSRSEMNVSTLELGDSALYLCASSLVGWDSPLHFGNGTRLTVT.